The rows below give T cell receptor beta chains drawn from one sample of a study of neurological immune-mediated disorders. TCRdb passed the 5' RACE reads through MiXCR, listing each CDR3 protein once. The data contain approximately 70,000 distinct CDR3 sequences, 4.8% of them singletons. The source material was PBMCs. The receptor source for this set is a woman in her seventies with multiple sclerosis. CDR3s include the opening cysteine and the closing phenylalanine or tryptophan. The D gene is left open where the match is weak. Expanded clones are given a class, and other clones once, few, many or no size at all.

clone size: few
J gene: TRBJ2-7
D gene: .
V gene: TRBV3-1
CDR3 DNA: TGTGCCAGCAGCCAAGACCCTAGCGACTACGAGCAGTACTTC
CDR3 protein: CASSQDPSDYEQYF

clone size: many
J gene: TRBJ1-6
D gene: TRBD1
V gene: TRBV5-1
CDR3 DNA: TGCGCCAGCAGTCCCGGGACAGGGGCGAGTTCACCCCTCCACTTT
CDR3 protein: CASSPGTGASSPLHF

clone size: many
J gene: TRBJ2-7
D gene: TRBD2
V gene: TRBV12-3/TRBV12-4
CDR3 DNA: TGTGCCAGCACCGGGGGACTAGCGGGATCCCACGAGCAGTACTTC
CDR3 protein: CASTGGLAGSHEQYF

clone size: many
J gene: TRBJ2-3
D gene: .
V gene: TRBV12-3/TRBV12-4
CDR3 DNA: TGTGCCAGCAGTCGCCGGGCTCCAGATACGCAGTATTTT
CDR3 protein: CASSRRAPDTQYF

clone size: many
J gene: TRBJ1-5
D gene: TRBD1
V gene: TRBV20-1
CDR3 DNA: TGCAGTGCGGTGACAGGGGTGGGCCAGCCCCAGCATTTT
CDR3 protein: CSAVTGVGQPQHF

clone size: many
J gene: TRBJ1-1
D gene: .
V gene: TRBV7-8
CDR3 DNA: TGTGCCAGCAGCTTAGCGGGGGAGAGCACTGAAGCTTTCTTT
CDR3 protein: CASSLAGESTEAFF

clone size: .
J gene: TRBJ2-3
D gene: .
V gene: TRBV12-3/TRBV12-4
CDR3 DNA: TGTGCCAGCAGTTTTCCTAGGGGGGGCGGGTCCGGCACAGATACGCAGTATTTT
CDR3 protein: CASSFPRGGGSGTDTQYF

clone size: many
J gene: TRBJ1-2
D gene: .
V gene: TRBV20-1
CDR3 DNA: TGCAGTGCTATCGACAGAACCCTTAACTATGGCTACACCTTC
CDR3 protein: CSAIDRTLNYGYTF

clone size: many
J gene: TRBJ1-2
D gene: .
V gene: TRBV5-1
CDR3 DNA: TGCGCCAGCAGCTTGGCCGAGGCATATGGCTACACCTTC
CDR3 protein: CASSLAEAYGYTF

clone size: many
J gene: TRBJ2-7
D gene: TRBD1
V gene: TRBV7-9
CDR3 DNA: TGTGCCAGCAGCGCTACCATGGGGACAGGCTTCTACGAGCAGTACTTC
CDR3 protein: CASSATMGTGFYEQYF

clone size: many
J gene: TRBJ2-3
D gene: .
V gene: TRBV5-1
CDR3 DNA: TGCGCCAGCATGGACGGGGATACGCAGTATTTT
CDR3 protein: CASMDGDTQYF

clone size: .
J gene: TRBJ1-5
D gene: .
V gene: TRBV7-8
CDR3 DNA: TGTGCCAGCAGCCATCAGACGGGGAATAGCAATCAGCCCCAGCATTTT
CDR3 protein: CASSHQTGNSNQPQHF

clone size: many
J gene: TRBJ1-1
D gene: .
V gene: TRBV5-1
CDR3 DNA: TGCGCCAGCAGCTTGGTAGTTAACACTGAAGCTTTCTTT
CDR3 protein: CASSLVVNTEAFF

clone size: many
J gene: TRBJ2-3
D gene: .
V gene: TRBV5-5
CDR3 DNA: TGTGCCAGCAGCACAACCATGGCGACAGATACGCAGTATTTT
CDR3 protein: CASSTTMATDTQYF

clone size: many
J gene: TRBJ2-3
D gene: .
V gene: TRBV20-1
CDR3 DNA: TGCAGTGCTACCGAACAGGGTTACACAGATACGCAGTATTTT
CDR3 protein: CSATEQGYTDTQYF

clone size: .
J gene: TRBJ2-1
D gene: TRBD2
V gene: TRBV18
CDR3 DNA: TGTGCCAGCTCACCTTTGGCTAGCGGGTACAATGAGCAGTTCTTC
CDR3 protein: CASSPLASGYNEQFF

clone size: few
J gene: TRBJ2-1
D gene: TRBD2
V gene: TRBV2
CDR3 DNA: TGTGCCAGCAGCGGACTAGCGGGAGTATCAAGTGAGCAGTTCTTC
CDR3 protein: CASSGLAGVSSEQFF

clone size: many
J gene: TRBJ2-1
D gene: TRBD2
V gene: TRBV11-2
CDR3 DNA: TGTGCCAGCAGCCCCTCTAGCGGGAAGATGGACAATGAGCAGTTCTTC
CDR3 protein: CASSPSSGKMDNEQFF

clone size: many
J gene: TRBJ2-1
D gene: .
V gene: TRBV20-1
CDR3 DNA: TGCAGTGCCCCCGATGTCTACAATGAGCAGTTCTTC
CDR3 protein: CSAPDVYNEQFF

clone size: many
J gene: TRBJ2-1
D gene: .
V gene: TRBV11-2
CDR3 DNA: TGTGCCAGCAGCCCACCGGGACCTTACTCCTACAATGAGCAGTTCTTC
CDR3 protein: CASSPPGPYSYNEQFF

clone size: many
J gene: TRBJ2-7
D gene: .
V gene: TRBV5-1
CDR3 DNA: TGCGCCAGCAGCGCTTACCGGGAAACCTACGAGCAGTACTTC
CDR3 protein: CASSAYRETYEQYF

clone size: many
J gene: TRBJ2-2
D gene: .
V gene: TRBV24-1
CDR3 DNA: TGTGCCACCAGTGGAAGGGAGAACACCGGGGAGCTGTTTTTT
CDR3 protein: CATSGRENTGELFF

clone size: many
J gene: TRBJ2-7
D gene: .
V gene: TRBV15
CDR3 DNA: TGTGCCACCAGCAGAGATCTGGGACTTCCAAGGACCTACGAGCAGTACTTC
CDR3 protein: CATSRDLGLPRTYEQYF

clone size: few
J gene: TRBJ1-5
D gene: .
V gene: TRBV20-1
CDR3 DNA: TGCAGTGCCGTCCTAGGGCAGAGCAATCAGCCCCAGCATTTT
CDR3 protein: CSAVLGQSNQPQHF

clone size: many
J gene: TRBJ1-1
D gene: TRBD1
V gene: TRBV20-1
CDR3 DNA: TGCAGTGCAAGTAGGACAGGGTGGACTGAAGCTTTCTTT
CDR3 protein: CSASRTGWTEAFF

clone size: many
J gene: TRBJ2-1
D gene: .
V gene: TRBV20-1
CDR3 DNA: TGCAGTGCTGAAACGGTCCAAACCTACAATGAGCAGTTCTTC
CDR3 protein: CSAETVQTYNEQFF

clone size: many
J gene: TRBJ1-1
D gene: .
V gene: TRBV12-3/TRBV12-4
CDR3 DNA: TGTGCCAGCAGTTTATCCGGGAGGAACACTGAAGCTTTCTTT
CDR3 protein: CASSLSGRNTEAFF

clone size: many
J gene: TRBJ1-4
D gene: .
V gene: TRBV12-2
CDR3 DNA: TGTGCAAGTCGCACCCGACCGGAAGAAAAACTGTTTTTT
CDR3 protein: CASRTRPEEKLFF

clone size: many
J gene: TRBJ2-4
D gene: TRBD1
V gene: TRBV5-1
CDR3 DNA: TGCGCCAGCAGCCACGGGGACAGGGATGCCAAAAACATTCAGTACTTC
CDR3 protein: CASSHGDRDAKNIQYF

clone size: many
J gene: TRBJ2-1
D gene: .
V gene: TRBV27
CDR3 DNA: TGTGCCAGCAGTTTATCGGCTAGCGCCCCTAAGGCGAATGAGCAGTTCTTC
CDR3 protein: CASSLSASAPKANEQFF

clone size: many
J gene: TRBJ2-5
D gene: TRBD1
V gene: TRBV7-2
CDR3 DNA: TGTGCCAGCAGCTTACTAGGGACAGTCCAAGAGACCCAGTACTTC
CDR3 protein: CASSLLGTVQETQYF

clone size: many
J gene: TRBJ1-2
D gene: TRBD1
V gene: TRBV5-1
CDR3 DNA: TGCGCCAGCAGCTTGTGGGACAGAACTAACTATGGCTACACCTTC
CDR3 protein: CASSLWDRTNYGYTF

clone size: many
J gene: TRBJ1-6
D gene: .
V gene: TRBV3-1
CDR3 DNA: TGTGCCAGCAGCCAAGGAGGTCGCAGCCCAGAACCCCTCCACTTT
CDR3 protein: CASSQGGRSPEPLHF

clone size: .
J gene: TRBJ2-1
D gene: TRBD2
V gene: TRBV24-1
CDR3 DNA: TGTGCCACCAGTCCGGGACTAGCGGGAGATGATGAGCAGTTCTTC
CDR3 protein: CATSPGLAGDDEQFF

clone size: many
J gene: TRBJ1-2
D gene: TRBD1
V gene: TRBV20-1
CDR3 DNA: TGCAGTGCTAGATCCCGGGACAGTAACTATGGCTACACCTTC
CDR3 protein: CSARSRDSNYGYTF

clone size: .
J gene: TRBJ1-1
D gene: TRBD1
V gene: TRBV5-5
CDR3 DNA: TGTGCCAGCAGCTGGGACGGACAGGGGAACACTGAAGCTTTCTTT
CDR3 protein: CASSWDGQGNTEAFF

clone size: many
J gene: TRBJ2-5
D gene: .
V gene: TRBV15
CDR3 DNA: TGTGCCACCAGCAGGGTCGGATCCCACCAAGAGACCCAGTACTTC
CDR3 protein: CATSRVGSHQETQYF

clone size: .
J gene: TRBJ2-5
D gene: TRBD2
V gene: TRBV20-1
CDR3 DNA: TGCAGTGCTACCGTAGGGACTAGCGGGAGGCTGAGTGAAGAGACCCAGTACTTC
CDR3 protein: CSATVGTSGRLSEETQYF

clone size: many
J gene: TRBJ2-3
D gene: .
V gene: TRBV9
CDR3 DNA: TGTGCCAGCAGCGTAGCGGGAGAGGCTACGCAGTATTTT
CDR3 protein: CASSVAGEATQYF

clone size: many
J gene: TRBJ2-1
D gene: .
V gene: TRBV3-1
CDR3 DNA: TGTGCCAGCAGCCATGTCGTCAAGAAGCGGAGTCACAATGAGCAGTTCTTC
CDR3 protein: CASSHVVKKRSHNEQFF

clone size: many
J gene: TRBJ2-1
D gene: TRBD2
V gene: TRBV9
CDR3 DNA: TGTGCCAGCAGCGCTAGCGGGGGACGTTACAATGAGCAGTTCTTC
CDR3 protein: CASSASGGRYNEQFF

clone size: many
J gene: TRBJ2-2
D gene: .
V gene: TRBV5-1
CDR3 DNA: TGCGCCAGCAGCTTGTCCGGGGAGCTGTTTTTT
CDR3 protein: CASSLSGELFF